The present T cell receptor (beta chain) was sequenced within a study of CD8 T cells in ankylosing spondylitis. Points from the study as a whole: Some of these motif variants have turned up before, in reports on reactive arthritis synovial fluid and blood.

The CDR3 is made up of 14 amino acids. Trimming left V 2 bases short and J 1 base short, with 8 bases between. Germline loops: CDR1 MNHNS, CDR2 SASEGT. Many counts were recorded for this clonotype. As yet, its antigen is unknown. TCRdb passed the 5' RACE reads through MiXCR, listing each CDR3 protein once. The sample has 250,000 to 400,000 distinct CDR3 sequences, 11% seen once. The sequencing sample was made of blood, either unsorted or a sorted T cell fraction (not recorded which). This receptor was taken from a female donor with ankylosing spondylitis or in good health (not recorded which). The chain combines TRBV6-1 with TRBJ1-1; D is unresolved. The CDR3 nucleotides are TGTGCCAGCAGTGAACAGCTAACGAACACTGAAGCTTTCTTT. It is translated as CASSEQLTNTEAFF.